This T cell receptor (beta chain) was sequenced during a study of blood T cell repertoires in COVID-19. Background on the study: Acute and convalescent COVID-19 samples came from the United States, Italy and Spain. T cells, B-cell-depleted T cells, or PBMCs provided the cDNA or gDNA that served as material.

CDR1 and CDR2 from the germline V gene are LGHNA and YNFKEQ. V was pared by 4 bases and J by 7 bases, with 6 bases of the junction left unmatched. This CDR3 is 14 amino acids long. In the original processing: Amplification from reference gene primers served as the basis for estimated nucleated cell counts. Measured with immunoSEQ multiplex PCR; TCRdb has only the in-frame clones, and not every one. V and J calls and clone size follow that table, whereas D and trimming were derived from the DNA. The table includes roughly 230,000 clones, approximately 86% detected once. The J gene is TRBJ1-5, the V gene TRBV4-2; TRBD1 aligns across 8 bases. The receptor's source is a woman of 80 years or more with acute or convalescent COVID-19. Sample: peripheral blood. The CDR3 here is CASSLDRADQPQHF. The DNA of the CDR3 is TGTGCCAGCAGCCTGGACAGGGCGGACCAGCCCCAGCATTTT.